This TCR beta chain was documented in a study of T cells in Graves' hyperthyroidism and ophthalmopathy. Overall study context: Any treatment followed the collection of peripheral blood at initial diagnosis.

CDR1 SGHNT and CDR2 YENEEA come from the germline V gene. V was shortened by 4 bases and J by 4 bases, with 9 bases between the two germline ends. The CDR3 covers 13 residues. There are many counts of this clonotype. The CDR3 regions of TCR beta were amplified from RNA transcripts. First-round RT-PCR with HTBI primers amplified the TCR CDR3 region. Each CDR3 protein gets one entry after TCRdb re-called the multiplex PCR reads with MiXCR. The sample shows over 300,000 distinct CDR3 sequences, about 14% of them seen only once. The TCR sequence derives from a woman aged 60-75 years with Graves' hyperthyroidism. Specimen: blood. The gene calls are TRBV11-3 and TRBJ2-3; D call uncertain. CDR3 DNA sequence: TGTGCCAGCAGCTCAGACACCGCAGATACGCAGTATTTT. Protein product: CASSSDTADTQYF.